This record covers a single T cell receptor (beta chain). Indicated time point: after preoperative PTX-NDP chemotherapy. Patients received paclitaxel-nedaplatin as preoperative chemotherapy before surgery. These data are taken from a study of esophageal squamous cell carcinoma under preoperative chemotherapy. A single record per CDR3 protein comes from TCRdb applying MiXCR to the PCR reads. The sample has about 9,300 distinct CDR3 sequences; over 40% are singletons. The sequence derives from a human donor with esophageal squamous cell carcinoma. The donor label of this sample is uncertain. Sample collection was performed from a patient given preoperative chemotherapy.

CDR3 DNA sequence: TGTGCCAGCCGCGGACTAGCGGGGGGTCAGACCCAGTACTTC. Translating gives CASRGLAGGQTQYF. The chain employs TRBV6-1 and TRBJ2-5, with 14 bases identical to TRBD2. The CDR3 is 14 residues long. The germline V gene has CDR1 MNHNS and CDR2 SASEGT. Losses at the gene ends were 8 bases for V and 6 bases for J; bases not matched to a gene: 5.